This TCR beta chain was observed in a study of Ad26.COV2.S vaccination and SARS-CoV-2 variants. Overall study context: Within the COV1001 Ad26.COV2.S trial arm, the donor was enrolled.

The treatment is: around 19 received Ad26.COV2.S at low or high dose, single or two shots; about five received placebo; per-sample allocation not given. Samples were taken on day 63 after the first vaccine or placebo injection. What was given as vaccine was an Ad26 vector encoding Wuhan-strain SARS-CoV-2 spike. Germline V lookup: CDR1 SGDLS, CDR2 YYNGEE. After removal of 3 bases from V and 5 bases from J, the junction contained 6 bases not matched to a gene. The CDR3 spans 16 residues. The repertoire was sequenced with immunoSEQ multiplex PCR; TCRdb's copy has only in-frame clones and lacks some. Counted here are 300,000 to 350,000 clones, around four fifths occurring once; the ten biggest clones make up 2% to 2.5%.

The specimen comprised peripheral blood, sampled in a trial of Ad26.COV2.S vaccine versus placebo. J is TRBJ2-2 and V is TRBV9; 11 bases line up with TRBD1. The TCR originated in a person aged 18-65 years who received the Ad26.COV2.S COVID-19 vaccine or a placebo. The CDR3 loop is CASSGWTGGETGELFF. CDR3 coding DNA: TGTGCCAGCAGCGGATGGACAGGGGGCGAAACCGGGGAGCTGTTTTTT.